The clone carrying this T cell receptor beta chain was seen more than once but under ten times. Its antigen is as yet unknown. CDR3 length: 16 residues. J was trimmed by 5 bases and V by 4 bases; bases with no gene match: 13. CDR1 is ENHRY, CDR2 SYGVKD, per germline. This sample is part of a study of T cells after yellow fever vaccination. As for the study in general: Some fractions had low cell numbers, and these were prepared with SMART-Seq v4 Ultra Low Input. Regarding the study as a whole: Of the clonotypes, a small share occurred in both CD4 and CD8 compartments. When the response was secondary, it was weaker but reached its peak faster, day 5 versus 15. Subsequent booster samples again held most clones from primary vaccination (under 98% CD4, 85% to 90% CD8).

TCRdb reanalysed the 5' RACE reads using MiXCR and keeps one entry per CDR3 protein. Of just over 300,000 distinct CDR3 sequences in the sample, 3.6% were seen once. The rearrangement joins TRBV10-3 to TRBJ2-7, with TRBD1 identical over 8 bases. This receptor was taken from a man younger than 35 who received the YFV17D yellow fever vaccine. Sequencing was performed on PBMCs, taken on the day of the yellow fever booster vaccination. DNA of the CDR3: TGTGCCATCAGTGGACTAAGGACAGGGAAGAGGAACGAGCAGTACTTC. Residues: CAISGLRTGKRNEQYF.